This T cell receptor (beta chain) is from a study of T cells in Graves' hyperthyroidism and ophthalmopathy. Using RNA transcripts as the source, TCR beta CDR3 regions were amplified. Carried out on the TCR CDR3, a first-round RT-PCR used the HTBI primer set. MiXCR, applied by TCRdb to the multiplex PCR reads, yields one record per CDR3 protein. The data contain more than 300,000 distinct CDR3 sequences, less than 20% of them singletons. This clonotype was seen repeatedly, ten times or more. Trimming removed 9 bases at V and 8 bases at J, with 17 bases between. The CDR3 covers 13 residues. Germline V gives CDR1 SNHLY, CDR2 FYNNEI.

This rearrangement joins TRBV2 to TRBJ1-5; possibly TRBD1 for D (6 bases). The sequence came from a man aged 18 to 29 with Graves' ophthalmopathy. Material: blood. CDR3 region: CASVGTTREPQHF. The CDR3 coding sequence is TGTGCCAGTGTCGGGACAACCAGGGAGCCCCAGCATTTT.